Below, 21 T cell receptor beta chains from the same sample are listed, as sequenced in a study of shared clonotypes between healthy human individuals. Data came from immunoSEQ multiplex PCR; TCRdb stores just in-frame clones and leaves some out. The table has 2 million to 3 million clones, approximately 93% seen once; the top ten hold approximately 0.37%. The sample consisted of naive CD4+ T cells from PBMCs. Specified subset: CD45RA+ positively selected. These receptors all come from a man aged 18 to 35 in good health. Some clones in this sample may be carry-over from other donors' samples.

The chain employs TRBV11-1 and TRBJ2-5; 7 nucleotides match TRBD1. CDR3 length equals 16 residues. From germline, CDR1 is SGHAT and CDR2 FQDESV (reference sequence). V was clipped by 4 bases and J by 6 bases; unmatched bases: 14. CDR3 protein: CASSSEGQAKGQTQYF. The CDR3 DNA reads TGTGCCAGCAGCTCGGAAGGACAGGCGAAAGGGCAGACCCAGTACTTC. The complete variable domain, with remaining parts taken from reference TRBV11-1 and TRBJ2-5, reads EAEVAQSPRYKITEKSQAVAFWCDPISGHATLYWYRQILGQGPELLVQFQDESVVDDSQLPKDRFSAERLKGVDSTLKIQPAELGDSAMYLCASSSEGQAKGQTQYFGPGTRLLVL.

This chain joins TRBV28 and TRBJ1-2; 7 bases align to TRBD1. Looked up from germline, CDR1 is MDHEN and CDR2 is SYDVKM. The J segment lost 4 bases and the V segment lost 3 bases, leaving 8 bases of the junction unmatched. CDR3 length: 15 residues. The CDR3 DNA reads TGTGCCAGCAGTTTGTATACAGGGGCTAGCTATGGCTACACCTTC. This encodes CASSLYTGASYGYTF.

A single count supports this clone. The V gene is TRBV29-1, the J gene TRBJ1-6, with 8 nucleotides matching TRBD1. Germline lookup yields CDR1 SQVTM and CDR2 ANQGSEA. This CDR3 spans 13 amino acids. Trimming took 7 bases from V and 10 from J; bases not matched to a gene: 9. The CDR3 sequence: CSASTGEFSPLHF. The CDR3 region has the DNA TGCAGCGCATCGACAGGGGAATTCTCACCCCTCCACTTT.

Turning to this clone: A junction boundary mismatches the germline segment, possibly from a read error. The chain is built from TRBV6-1 and TRBJ1-1, with 7 positions matching TRBD1. The CDR3 covers 13 residues. Germline V lookup: CDR1 MNHNS, CDR2 SASEGT. DNA for the CDR3: TGTGCCGGCAGCCTCCCAGGGGGAGCTGAAGCTTTCTTT. It translates to CAGSLPGGAEAFF.

The chain joins TRBV2 to TRBJ2-7, with D hard to call. The CDR3 length is 12 residues. The germline V gene has CDR1 SNHLY and CDR2 FYNNEI. Trimming took off 0 bases at V and 6 bases at J, with 6 bases between the two ends. The CDR3 nucleotides are TGTGCCAGCAGTGAAGCAAGGACCGAGCAGTACTTC. Amino acid sequence: CASSEARTEQYF.

For the CDR3, the DNA is TGTGCCAGCAGTTACCTAGGGACAGGCTACTCCTACGAGCAGTACTTC. This sequence encodes CASSYLGTGYSYEQYF. V and J are TRBV6-5 and TRBJ2-7, with 8 bases fitting TRBD1. Trimming removed 2 bases from V and 0 bases from J; junction bases left unmatched: 6. The CDR3 has 16 residues. Germline V CDR1 and CDR2: MNHEY, SVGAGI.

This clone was observed once. The chain has TRBV18 and TRBJ2-1; D not resolved. In germline, CDR1 is KGHSH, CDR2 LQKENI. The CDR3 extends over 13 amino acids. V lost 2 bases and J 12 bases, leaving 14 bases between the germline ends. The CDR3 loop reads CASSPGVATAQFF. As DNA, the CDR3 is TGTGCCAGCTCACCAGGGGTGGCTACAGCGCAGTTCTTC.

Turning to this clone: The identical CDR3 is also encoded by other nucleotide sequences in the sample. This chain connects TRBV28 to TRBJ2-4; TRBD1 is a possible D gene (5 bases). Germline lookup yields CDR1 MDHEN and CDR2 SYDVKM. The CDR3 contains 15 residues. Trimming removed 4 bases at V and 0 bases at J, with 10 bases between. Written as DNA, the CDR3 is TGTGCCAGCAGTTCCCAGGGTCTAGCCAAAAACATTCAGTACTTC. It encodes CASSSQGLAKNIQYF. Looking up the rest from reference TRBV28 and TRBJ2-4 gives the full variable domain: DVKVTQSSRYLVKRTGEKVFLECVQDMDHENMFWYRQDPGLGLRLIYFSYDVKMKEKGDIPEGYSVSREKKERFSLILESASTNQTSMYLCASSSQGLAKNIQYFGAGTRLSVL.

To note about this clone: Additional DNA sequences in this sample encode the identical CDR3. V usage is TRBV9 and J usage is TRBJ2-1, with a tentative D call TRBD2 (6 bases). The CDR3 length is 16 residues. Germline V CDR1 and CDR2: SGDLS, YYNGEE. Trimming cost V 2 bases and J 0 bases, with 12 bases left between them. Written as DNA, the CDR3 is TGTGCCAGCAGCGTCGCCGGGCGGGGCTCCTACAATGAGCAGTTCTTC. It codes for CASSVAGRGSYNEQFF.

The rearrangement uses TRBV13 and TRBJ2-7; TRBD1 agrees at 8 bases. In germline, CDR1 is PRHDT, CDR2 FYEKMQ (reference sequence). This CDR3 has 14 amino acids. V lost 5 bases and J lost 2; bases outside the gene matches: 5. The CDR3, as DNA: TGTGCCAGCAGCCGGACAGGGATGGCCTACGAGCAGTACTTC. Translating it yields CASSRTGMAYEQYF.

The CDR3 DNA reads as TGTGCCAGTACCGGGGGAGGAAGAACCTACAATGAGCAGTTCTTC. Amino acids: CASTGGGRTYNEQFF. The chain joins TRBV27 to TRBJ2-1; possible D gene TRBD2, 6 bases. Trimming removed 9 bases from V and 2 bases from J, with 17 bases in between. CDR3 size: 15 residues. CDR1 and CDR2 from the germline V gene are MNHEY and SMNVEV (reference sequence).

V usage is TRBV14 and J usage is TRBJ2-4; D may be TRBD2 (5 bases). This CDR3 region has 16 residues. Germline V CDR1 and CDR2: SGHDN, FVKESK. V lost 4 bases to trimming and J lost 0 bases, with 13 bases between them. The CDR3 bases are TGTGCCAGCAGCCCCCCCCTCGGAGGAGCCAAAAACATTCAGTACTTC. Protein sequence: CASSPPLGGAKNIQYF.

The chain recombines TRBV7-9 with TRBJ2-3, with D perhaps assigned TRBD1 or TRBD2 (6 bases each). The CDR3 consists of 15 residues. Germline V gene data show CDR1 as SEHNR and CDR2 as FQNEAQ (reference sequence). V was shortened by 5 bases and J by 2 bases, with 14 bases between the two germline ends. CDR3 nucleotide sequence: TGTGCCAGCAGCCCGGGGGCGGGATTCACAGATACGCAGTATTTT. Protein product: CASSPGAGFTDTQYF.

This chain links TRBV4-3 with TRBJ2-1; TRBD2 agrees at 7 bases. The V gene end was trimmed by 2 bases and the J gene end by 7 bases; junction bases not matched to a gene: 2. Germline V gene sequence: CDR1 LGHNA, CDR2 YSLEER. This CDR3 region has 13 residues. The CDR3 DNA reads as TGCGCCAGCAGCCAACCGGGAGGTAATGAGCAGTTCTTC. It is translated as CASSQPGGNEQFF.

This clone was seen a single time. The V gene is TRBV6-5, the J gene TRBJ2-1, with TRBD2 matching 8 bases. V was pared by 6 bases and J by 7 bases, with 8 bases of the junction left unmatched. From germline, CDR1 is MNHEY and CDR2 SVGAGI. CDR3 length: 14 residues. The CDR3 nucleotides are TGTGCCAGCAGACCCCCCGGGACTAGTAATGAGCAGTTCTTC. It encodes CASRPPGTSNEQFF.

The genes are TRBV4-2 and TRBJ2-2; 9 bases are shared with TRBD1. The length of the CDR3 is 16 residues. Germline CDR1 and CDR2: LGHNA and YNFKEQ. Germline trimming cut 2 bases from V and 6 bases from J; bases unmatched to any gene: 7. The CDR3 DNA sequence: TGTGCCAGCAGCCAAAAACCGGGACAGGGATCCGGGGAGCTGTTTTTT. This gives the protein CASSQKPGQGSGELFF.

There are a few counts of this clone. This sequence joins TRBV19 and TRBJ1-5; D is uncertain. V lost 0 bases to trimming and J lost 6 bases, with 6 bases between them. Germline CDR1 is LNHDA and CDR2 is SQIVND (reference sequence). This CDR3 contains 13 residues. This chain's CDR3 is CASSIDRGQPQHF. The CDR3 DNA is TGTGCCAGTAGTATAGATCGGGGTCAGCCCCAGCATTTT.

This rearrangement joins TRBV7-3 to TRBJ2-6, with 8 bases aligning to TRBD1. V was pared by 4 bases and J by 1 base, with 6 bases of the junction left unmatched. The V gene's germline CDR1 is SGHTA and CDR2 FQGTGA. CDR3 length equals 17 residues. The CDR3 sequence: CASSSPQGASGANVLTF. The CDR3 region has the DNA TGTGCCAGCAGCTCCCCCCAGGGGGCGTCTGGGGCCAACGTCCTGACTTTC.

This clone was found once. The chain carries TRBV4-2 and TRBJ2-1, with TRBD2 matching over 7 bases. CDR1 and CDR2 from the germline V gene are LGHNA and YNFKEQ. The V and J ends lost 1 base and 5 bases, in that order; junction bases with no gene match: 5. This CDR3 is built from 15 residues. The CDR3 DNA follows: TGTGCCAGCAGCCAAGGACTAGCAGGCGACAATGAGCAGTTCTTC. Its protein product is CASSQGLAGDNEQFF.

The rearrangement joins TRBV28 to TRBJ2-6; D may be TRBD2 (7 bases). The CDR3 covers 15 residues. The germline CDR1 and CDR2 sequences are MDHEN and SYDVKM. The V end lost 8 bases, the J end lost 0 bases, and 11 bases lay between the germline ends. CDR3 loop: CASGGGGSGANVLTF. CDR3 DNA: TGTGCCAGCGGAGGGGGGGGCTCTGGGGCCAACGTCCTGACTTTC.

J is TRBJ2-7 and V is TRBV5-1; D may be TRBD1 (6 bases). Germline assignment: CDR1 SGHRS and CDR2 YFSETQ. Trimming cost V 0 bases and J 4 bases, with 14 bases left between them. The CDR3 loop spans 15 amino acids. CDR3 nucleotides: TGCGCCAGCAGCTTGGACAGGGAGTCTTTGTACGAGCAGTACTTC. Protein sequence: CASSLDRESLYEQYF.